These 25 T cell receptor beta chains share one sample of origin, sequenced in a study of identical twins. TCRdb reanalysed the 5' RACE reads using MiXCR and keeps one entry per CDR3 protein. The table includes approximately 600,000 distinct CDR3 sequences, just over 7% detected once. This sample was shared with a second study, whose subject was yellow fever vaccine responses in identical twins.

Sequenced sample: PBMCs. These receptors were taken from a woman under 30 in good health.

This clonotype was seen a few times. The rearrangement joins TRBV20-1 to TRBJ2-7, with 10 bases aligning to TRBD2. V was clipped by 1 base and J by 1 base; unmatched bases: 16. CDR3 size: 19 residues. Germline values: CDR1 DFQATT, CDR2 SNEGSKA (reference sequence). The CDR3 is CSARARGDPLAGVSYEQYF. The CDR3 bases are TGCAGTGCTAGAGCGAGGGGGGACCCTCTAGCGGGAGTTTCCTACGAGCAGTACTTC.

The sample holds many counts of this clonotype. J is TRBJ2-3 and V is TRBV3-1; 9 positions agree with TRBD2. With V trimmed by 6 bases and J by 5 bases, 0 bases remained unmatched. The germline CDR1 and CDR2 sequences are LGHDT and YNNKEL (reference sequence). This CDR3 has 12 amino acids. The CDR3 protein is CASSSGRDTQYF. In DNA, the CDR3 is TGTGCCAGCAGTAGCGGGAGAGATACGCAGTATTTT.

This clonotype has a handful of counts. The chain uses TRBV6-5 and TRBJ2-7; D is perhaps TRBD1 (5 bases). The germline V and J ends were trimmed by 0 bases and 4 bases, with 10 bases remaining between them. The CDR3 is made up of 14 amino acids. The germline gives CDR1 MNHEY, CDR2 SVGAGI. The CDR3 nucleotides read TGTGCCAGCAGTTACTCCCGTCAGGGATACGAGCAGTACTTC. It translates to CASSYSRQGYEQYF.

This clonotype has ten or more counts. The CDR3 loop reads CASRSLLANVRNEQFF. CDR3 nucleotides: TGTGCCAGCAGGTCCCTACTAGCAAATGTAAGAAATGAGCAGTTCTTC. This chain joins TRBV28 and TRBJ2-1, with a possible D match to TRBD2 (6 bases). Germline-derived CDR1 and CDR2 are MDHEN and SYDVKM. V was trimmed by 6 bases and J by 7 bases, leaving 22 bases between them. The CDR3 has 16 residues.

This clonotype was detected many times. The chain's CDR3 is CSVESLGTSPNSNPRYTQYF. The DNA of the CDR3 is TGCAGCGTTGAAAGCTTGGGGACGTCCCCGAATTCAAACCCCCGGTATACGCAGTATTTT. The chain combines TRBV29-1 with TRBJ2-3; D is tentatively TRBD1 or TRBD2 (5 bases each). Trimming stripped 2 bases from V and 7 bases from J, with 34 bases between. Germline-derived CDR1 and CDR2 are SQVTM and ANQGSEA. The CDR3 contains 20 residues.

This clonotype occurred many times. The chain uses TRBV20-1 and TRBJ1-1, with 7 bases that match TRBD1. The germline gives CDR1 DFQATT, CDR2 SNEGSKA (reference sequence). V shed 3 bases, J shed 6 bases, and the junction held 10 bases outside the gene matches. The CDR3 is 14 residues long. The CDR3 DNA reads TGCAGTGCTAGTTTCCCGACAGGGAGGGCTGAAGCTTTCTTT. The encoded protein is CSASFPTGRAEAFF.

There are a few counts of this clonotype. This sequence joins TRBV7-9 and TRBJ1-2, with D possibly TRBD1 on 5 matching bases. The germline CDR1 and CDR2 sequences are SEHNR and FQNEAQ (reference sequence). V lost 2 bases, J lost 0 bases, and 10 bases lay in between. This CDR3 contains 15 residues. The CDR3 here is CASSLPQGANYGYTF. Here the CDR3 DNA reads TGTGCCAGCAGCTTACCGCAGGGAGCTAACTATGGCTACACCTTC.

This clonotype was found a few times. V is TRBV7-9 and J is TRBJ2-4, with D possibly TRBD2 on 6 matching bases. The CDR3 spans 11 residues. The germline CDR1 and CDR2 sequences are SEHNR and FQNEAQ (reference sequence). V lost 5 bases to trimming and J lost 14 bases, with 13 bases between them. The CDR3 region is CASSERLEKYF. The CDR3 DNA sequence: TGTGCCAGCAGCGAAAGACTAGAGAAGTACTTC.

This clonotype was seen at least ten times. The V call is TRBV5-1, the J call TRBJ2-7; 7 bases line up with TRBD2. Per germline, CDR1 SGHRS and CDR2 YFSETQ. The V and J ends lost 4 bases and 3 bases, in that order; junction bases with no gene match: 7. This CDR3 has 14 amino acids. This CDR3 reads CASSPGLGIYEQYF. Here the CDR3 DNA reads TGCGCCAGCAGCCCCGGACTAGGGATCTACGAGCAGTACTTC.

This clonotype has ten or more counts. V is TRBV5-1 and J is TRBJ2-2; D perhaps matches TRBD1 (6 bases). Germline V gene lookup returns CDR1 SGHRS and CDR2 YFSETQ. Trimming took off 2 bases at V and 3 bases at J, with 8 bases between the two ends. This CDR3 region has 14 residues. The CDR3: CASSFHRDTGELFF. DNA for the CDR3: TGCGCCAGCAGCTTCCACAGGGACACCGGGGAGCTGTTTTTT.

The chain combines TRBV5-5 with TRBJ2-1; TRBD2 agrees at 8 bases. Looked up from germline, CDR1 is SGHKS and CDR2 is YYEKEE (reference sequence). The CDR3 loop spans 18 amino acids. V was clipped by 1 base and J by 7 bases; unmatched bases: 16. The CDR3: CASSLSERGPLGRNEQFF. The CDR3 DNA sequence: TGTGCCAGCAGCTTGTCGGAGCGGGGGCCGCTCGGGAGGAATGAGCAGTTCTTC. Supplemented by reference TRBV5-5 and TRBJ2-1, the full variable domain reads DAGVTQSPTHLIKTRGQQVTLRCSPISGHKSVSWYQQVLGQGPQFIFQYYEKEERGRGNFPDRFSARQFPNYSSELNVNALLLGDSALYLCASSLSERGPLGRNEQFFGPGTRLTVL.

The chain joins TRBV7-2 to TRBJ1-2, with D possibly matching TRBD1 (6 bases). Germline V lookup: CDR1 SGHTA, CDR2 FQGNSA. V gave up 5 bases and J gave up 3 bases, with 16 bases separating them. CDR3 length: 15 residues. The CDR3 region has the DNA TGTGCCAGCAGCGGGGGGCTAATCCTACACTATGGCTACACCTTC. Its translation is CASSGGLILHYGYTF.

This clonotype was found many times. This CDR3 reads CASSQETPGGYNEQFF. The CDR3 DNA reads as TGTGCCAGCAGCCAAGAAACCCCCGGGGGTTACAATGAGCAGTTCTTC. V gene TRBV3-1 combines with J gene TRBJ2-1; a weak D match, TRBD2 (6 bases). CDR1 LGHDT and CDR2 YNNKEL come from the germline V gene (reference sequence). Deletions cut 0 bases from V and 4 bases from J, with 13 bases between. The CDR3 is 16 residues long.

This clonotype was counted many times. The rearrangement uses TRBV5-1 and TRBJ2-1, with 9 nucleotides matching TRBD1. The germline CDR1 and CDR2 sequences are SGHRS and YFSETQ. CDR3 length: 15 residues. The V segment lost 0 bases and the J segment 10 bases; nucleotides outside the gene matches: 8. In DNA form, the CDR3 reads TGCGCCAGCAGCTTGGCCGGGACAGGGTATTCGGAGCAGTTCTTC. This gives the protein CASSLAGTGYSEQFF.

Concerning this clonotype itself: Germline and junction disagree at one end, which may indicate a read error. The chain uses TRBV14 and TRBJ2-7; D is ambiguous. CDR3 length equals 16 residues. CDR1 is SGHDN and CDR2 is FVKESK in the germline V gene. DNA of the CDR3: TGTGCCAGCATCCAAACCGGGTCCGACCTATCCTACGAGCAGTACTTC. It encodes CASIQTGSDLSYEQYF.

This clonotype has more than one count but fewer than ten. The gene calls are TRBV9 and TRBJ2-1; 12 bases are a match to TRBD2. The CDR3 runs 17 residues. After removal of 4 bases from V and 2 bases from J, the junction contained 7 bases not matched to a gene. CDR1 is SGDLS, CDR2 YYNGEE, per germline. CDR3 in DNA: TGTGCCAGCAGCAACCCCCGGACTAGCGGGGCCTACAATGAGCAGTTCTTC. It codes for CASSNPRTSGAYNEQFF.

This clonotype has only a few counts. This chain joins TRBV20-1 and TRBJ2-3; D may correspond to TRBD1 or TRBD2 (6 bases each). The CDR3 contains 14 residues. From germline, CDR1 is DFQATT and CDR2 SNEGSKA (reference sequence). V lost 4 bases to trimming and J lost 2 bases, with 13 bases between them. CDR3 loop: CSAKGGRNTDTQYF. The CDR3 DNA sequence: TGCAGTGCTAAAGGGGGGAGAAACACAGATACGCAGTATTTT.

In DNA form, the CDR3 reads TGTGCCAGCAGCCAACCTCCTGGGACAGGGATGTATGACAATGAGCAGTTCTTC. This sequence encodes CASSQPPGTGMYDNEQFF. This rearrangement joins TRBV4-2 to TRBJ2-1; 9 bases map to TRBD1. CDR3 size: 18 residues. The V segment lost 2 bases and the J segment 5 bases; nucleotides outside the gene matches: 13. The V gene's germline CDR1 is LGHNA and CDR2 YNFKEQ.

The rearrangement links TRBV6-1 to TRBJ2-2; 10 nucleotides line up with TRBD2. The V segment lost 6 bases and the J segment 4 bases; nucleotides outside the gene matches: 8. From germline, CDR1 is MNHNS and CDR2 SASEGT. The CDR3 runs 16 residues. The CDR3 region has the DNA TGTGCCAGCAGCTCTAGGACTAGCGGCCCCACCGGGGAGCTGTTTTTT. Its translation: CASSSRTSGPTGELFF.

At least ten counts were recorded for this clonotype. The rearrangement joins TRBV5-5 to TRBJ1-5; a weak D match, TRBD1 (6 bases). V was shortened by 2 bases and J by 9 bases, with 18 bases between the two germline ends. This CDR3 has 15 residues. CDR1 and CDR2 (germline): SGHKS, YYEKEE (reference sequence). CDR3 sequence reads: CASSFRDNPFGPQHF. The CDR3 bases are TGTGCCAGCAGCTTCCGGGACAACCCCTTCGGGCCCCAGCATTTT.

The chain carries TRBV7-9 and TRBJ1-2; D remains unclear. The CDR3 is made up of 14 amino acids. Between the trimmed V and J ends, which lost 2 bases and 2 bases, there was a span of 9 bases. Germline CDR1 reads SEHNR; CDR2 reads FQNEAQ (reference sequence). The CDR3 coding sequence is TGTGCCAGCAGCTTAAGAGACAAGAACTATGGCTACACCTTC. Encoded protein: CASSLRDKNYGYTF.

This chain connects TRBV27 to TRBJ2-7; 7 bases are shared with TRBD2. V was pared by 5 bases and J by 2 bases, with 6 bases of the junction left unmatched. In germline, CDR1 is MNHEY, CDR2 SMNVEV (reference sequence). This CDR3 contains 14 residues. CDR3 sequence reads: CASSLLAGAYEQYV. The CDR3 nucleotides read TGTGCCAGCAGTCTACTCGCGGGGGCCTACGAGCAGTACGTC.

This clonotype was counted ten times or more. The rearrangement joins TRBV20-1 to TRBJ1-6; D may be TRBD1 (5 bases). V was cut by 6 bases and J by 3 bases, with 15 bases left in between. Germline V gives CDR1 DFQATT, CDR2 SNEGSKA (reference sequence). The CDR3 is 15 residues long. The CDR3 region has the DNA TGCAGTGCCAAGGGACCGACATACTATAATTCACCCCTCCACTTT. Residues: CSAKGPTYYNSPLHF.

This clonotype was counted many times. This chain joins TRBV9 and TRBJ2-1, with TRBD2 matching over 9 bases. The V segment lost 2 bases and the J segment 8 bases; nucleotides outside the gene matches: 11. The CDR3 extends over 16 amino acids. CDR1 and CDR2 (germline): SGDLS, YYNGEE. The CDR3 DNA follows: TGTGCCAGCAGCGTCGGCCGGCGGGAGGGCCAAGATGAGCAGTTCTTC. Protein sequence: CASSVGRREGQDEQFF.

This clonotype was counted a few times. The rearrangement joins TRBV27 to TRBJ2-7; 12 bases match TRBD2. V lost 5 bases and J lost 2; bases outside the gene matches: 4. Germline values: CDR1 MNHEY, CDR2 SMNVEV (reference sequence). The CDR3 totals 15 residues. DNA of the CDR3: TGTGCCAGCAGTACGAGACTAGCGGGAGCCTACGAGCAGTACTTC. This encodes CASSTRLAGAYEQYF.